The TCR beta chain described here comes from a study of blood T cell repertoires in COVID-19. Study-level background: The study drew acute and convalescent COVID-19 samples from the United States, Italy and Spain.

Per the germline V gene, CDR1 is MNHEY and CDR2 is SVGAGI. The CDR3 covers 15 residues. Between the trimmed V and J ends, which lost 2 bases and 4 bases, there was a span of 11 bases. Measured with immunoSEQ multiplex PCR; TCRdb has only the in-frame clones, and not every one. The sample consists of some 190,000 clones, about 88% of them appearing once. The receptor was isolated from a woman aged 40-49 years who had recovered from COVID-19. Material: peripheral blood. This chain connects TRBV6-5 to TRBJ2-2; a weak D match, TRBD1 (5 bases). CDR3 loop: CASSYRTQGTGELFF. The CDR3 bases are TGTGCCAGCAGTTACCGGACCCAGGGCACCGGGGAGCTGTTTTTT.